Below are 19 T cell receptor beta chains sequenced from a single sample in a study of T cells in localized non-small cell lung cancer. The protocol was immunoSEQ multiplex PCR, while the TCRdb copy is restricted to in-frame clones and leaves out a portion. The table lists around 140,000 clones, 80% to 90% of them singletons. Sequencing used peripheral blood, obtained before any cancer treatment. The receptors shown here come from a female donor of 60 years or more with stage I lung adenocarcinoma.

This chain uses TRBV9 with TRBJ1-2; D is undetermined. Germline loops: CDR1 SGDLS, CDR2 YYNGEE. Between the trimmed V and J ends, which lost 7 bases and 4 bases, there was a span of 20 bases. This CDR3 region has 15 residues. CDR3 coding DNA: TGTGCCAGCGCCCCCGAACTGGGGATTGGCTATGGCTACACCTTC. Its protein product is CASAPELGIGYGYTF.

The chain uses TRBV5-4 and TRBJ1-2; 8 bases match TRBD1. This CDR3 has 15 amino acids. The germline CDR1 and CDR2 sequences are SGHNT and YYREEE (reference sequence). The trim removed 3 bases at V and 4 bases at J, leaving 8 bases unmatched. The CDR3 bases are TGTGCCAGCAGCTCCCAGGACAGGGTAGTCTATGGCTACACCTTC. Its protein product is CASSSQDRVVYGYTF.

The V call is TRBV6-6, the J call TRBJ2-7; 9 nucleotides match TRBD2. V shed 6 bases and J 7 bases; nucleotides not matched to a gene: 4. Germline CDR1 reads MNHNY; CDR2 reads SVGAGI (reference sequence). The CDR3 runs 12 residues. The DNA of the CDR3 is TGTGCCAGCAGGGGGCTAGCGGGGGAGCAGTACTTC. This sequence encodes CASRGLAGEQYF.

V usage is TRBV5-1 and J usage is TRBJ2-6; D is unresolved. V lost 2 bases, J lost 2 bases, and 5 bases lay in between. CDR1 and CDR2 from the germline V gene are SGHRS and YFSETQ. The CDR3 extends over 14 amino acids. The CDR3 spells CASSLRPGANVLTF. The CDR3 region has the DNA TGCGCCAGCAGCTTACGCCCTGGGGCCAACGTCCTGACTTTC.

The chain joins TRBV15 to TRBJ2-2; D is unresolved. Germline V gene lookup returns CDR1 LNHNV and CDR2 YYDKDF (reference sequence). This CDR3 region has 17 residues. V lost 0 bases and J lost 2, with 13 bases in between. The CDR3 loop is CATSRDLTGPNTGELFF. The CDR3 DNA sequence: TGTGCCACCAGCAGAGATCTCACCGGGCCCAACACCGGGGAGCTGTTTTTT.

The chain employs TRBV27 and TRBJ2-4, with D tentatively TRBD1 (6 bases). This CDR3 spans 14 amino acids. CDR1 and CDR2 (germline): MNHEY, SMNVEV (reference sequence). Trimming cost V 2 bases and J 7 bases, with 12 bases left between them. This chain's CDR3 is CASSLTRGWNIQYF. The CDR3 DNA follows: TGTGCCAGCAGTTTAACGAGGGGGTGGAACATTCAGTACTTC.

CDR3 in amino acids: CASSLRDGSYEQYF. CDR3 DNA sequence: TGTGCCAGCAGTCTAAGGGACGGCTCCTACGAGCAGTACTTC. The chain recombines TRBV2 with TRBJ2-7; either TRBD1 or TRBD2 may fit D (5 bases each). V lost 5 bases to trimming and J lost 0 bases, with 11 bases between them. CDR1 is SNHLY, CDR2 FYNNEI, per germline. This CDR3 has 14 amino acids.

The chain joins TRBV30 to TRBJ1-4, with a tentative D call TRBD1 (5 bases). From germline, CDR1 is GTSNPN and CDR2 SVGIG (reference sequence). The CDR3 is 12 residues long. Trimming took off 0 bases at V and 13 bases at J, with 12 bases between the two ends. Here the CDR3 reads CAWSVRGEGLFF. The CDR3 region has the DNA TGTGCCTGGAGTGTACGGGGGGAGGGACTGTTTTTT. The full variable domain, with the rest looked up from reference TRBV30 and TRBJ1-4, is SQTIHQWPATLVQPVGSPLSLECTVEGTSNPNLYWYRQAAGRGLQLLFYSVGIGQISSEVPQNLSASRPQDRQFILSSKKLLLSDSGFYLCAWSVRGEGLFFGSGTQLSVL.

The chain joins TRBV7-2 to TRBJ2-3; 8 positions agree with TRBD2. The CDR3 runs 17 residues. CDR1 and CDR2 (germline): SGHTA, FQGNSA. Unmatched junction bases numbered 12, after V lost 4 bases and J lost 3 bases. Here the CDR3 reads CASSSRAGDVWTDTQYF. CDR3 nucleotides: TGTGCCAGCAGCTCCAGAGCGGGAGACGTTTGGACAGATACGCAGTATTTT.

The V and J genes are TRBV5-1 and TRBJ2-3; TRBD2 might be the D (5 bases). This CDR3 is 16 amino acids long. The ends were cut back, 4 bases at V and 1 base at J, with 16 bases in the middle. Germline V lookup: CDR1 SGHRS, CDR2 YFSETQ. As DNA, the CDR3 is TGCGCCAGCAGCATCGGGCAAAGCGGCCGCACAGATACGCAGTATTTT. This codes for CASSIGQSGRTDTQYF.

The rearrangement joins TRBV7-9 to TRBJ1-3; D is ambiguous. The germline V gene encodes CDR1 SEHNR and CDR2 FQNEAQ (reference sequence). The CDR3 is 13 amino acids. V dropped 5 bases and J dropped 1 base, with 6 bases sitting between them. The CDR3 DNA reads TGTGCCAGCAGCAGGAATTCTGGAAACACCATATATTTT. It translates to CASSRNSGNTIYF.

The CDR3 DNA follows: TGTGCCAGCAGCTTATCTGAAGGTCCTTACAATGAGCAGTTCTTC. Translating gives CASSLSEGPYNEQFF. The V call is TRBV11-2, the J call TRBJ2-1; D gene ambiguous. Germline lookup yields CDR1 SGHAT and CDR2 FQNNGV. The V gene lost 2 bases and the J gene lost 4 bases, with 12 bases spanning the gap. The CDR3 consists of 15 residues.

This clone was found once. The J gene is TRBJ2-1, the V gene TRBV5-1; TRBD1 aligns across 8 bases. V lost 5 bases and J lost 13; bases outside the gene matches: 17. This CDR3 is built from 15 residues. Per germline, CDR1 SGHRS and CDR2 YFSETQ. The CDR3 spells CASRAGQGPLTAQFF. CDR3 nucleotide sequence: TGCGCCAGCAGGGCAGGACAGGGCCCTCTAACGGCTCAGTTCTTC.

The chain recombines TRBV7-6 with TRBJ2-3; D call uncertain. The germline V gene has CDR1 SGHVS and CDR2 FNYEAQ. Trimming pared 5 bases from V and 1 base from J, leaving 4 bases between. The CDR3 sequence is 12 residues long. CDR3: CASSHRTDTQYF. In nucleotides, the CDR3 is TGTGCCAGCAGCCATCGCACAGATACGCAGTATTTT.

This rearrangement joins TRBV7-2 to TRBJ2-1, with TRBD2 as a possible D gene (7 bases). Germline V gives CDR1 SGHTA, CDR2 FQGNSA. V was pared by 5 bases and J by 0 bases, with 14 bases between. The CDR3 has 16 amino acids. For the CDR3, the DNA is TGTGCCAGCAGCGGACAGCGGGGCAGCTCCTACAATGAGCAGTTCTTC. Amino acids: CASSGQRGSSYNEQFF.

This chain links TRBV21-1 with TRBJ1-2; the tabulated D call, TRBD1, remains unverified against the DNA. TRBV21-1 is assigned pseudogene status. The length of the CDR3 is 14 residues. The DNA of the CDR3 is TGTGCCAGCACCTCGACAGGGGGCGGCTATGGCTACACCTTC. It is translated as CASTSTGGGYGYTF.

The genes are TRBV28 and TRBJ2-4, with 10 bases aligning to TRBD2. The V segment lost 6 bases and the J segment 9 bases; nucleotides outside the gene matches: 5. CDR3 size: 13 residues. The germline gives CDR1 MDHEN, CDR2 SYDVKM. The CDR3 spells CASRGLAAGIQYF. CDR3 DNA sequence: TGTGCCAGCAGAGGACTAGCGGCCGGCATTCAGTACTTC. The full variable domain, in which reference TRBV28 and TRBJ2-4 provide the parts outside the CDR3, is DVKVTQSSRYLVKRTGEKVFLECVQDMDHENMFWYRQDPGLGLRLIYFSYDVKMKEKGDIPEGYSVSREKKERFSLILESASTNQTSMYLCASRGLAAGIQYFGAGTRLSVL.

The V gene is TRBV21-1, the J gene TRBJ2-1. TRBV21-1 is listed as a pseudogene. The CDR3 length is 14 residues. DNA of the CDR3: TGTGCCAGCAGCAAGTACGAGGGGCCTCATGAGCAGTTCTTC. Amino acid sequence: CASSKYEGPHEQFF.

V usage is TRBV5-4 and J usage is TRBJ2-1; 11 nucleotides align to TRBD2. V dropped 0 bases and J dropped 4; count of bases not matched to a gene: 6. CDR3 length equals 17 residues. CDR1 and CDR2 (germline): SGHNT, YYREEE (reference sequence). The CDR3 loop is CASSLAPTSGGYNEQFF. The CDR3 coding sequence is TGTGCCAGCAGCTTGGCCCCTACTAGCGGGGGATACAATGAGCAGTTCTTC.